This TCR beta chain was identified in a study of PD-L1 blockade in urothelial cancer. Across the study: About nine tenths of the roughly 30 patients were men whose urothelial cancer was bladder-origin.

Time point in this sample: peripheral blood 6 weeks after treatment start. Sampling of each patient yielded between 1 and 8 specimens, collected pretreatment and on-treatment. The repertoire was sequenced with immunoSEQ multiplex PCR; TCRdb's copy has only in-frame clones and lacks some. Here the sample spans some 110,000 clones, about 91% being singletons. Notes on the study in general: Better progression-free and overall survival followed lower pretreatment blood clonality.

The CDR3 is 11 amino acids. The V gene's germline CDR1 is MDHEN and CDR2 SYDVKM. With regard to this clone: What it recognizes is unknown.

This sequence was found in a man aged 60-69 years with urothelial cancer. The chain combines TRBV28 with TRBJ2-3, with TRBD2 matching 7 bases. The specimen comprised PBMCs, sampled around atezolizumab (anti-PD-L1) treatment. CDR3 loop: CISGLPDTQYF. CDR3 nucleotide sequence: TGTATTAGCGGGCTCCCAGATACGCAGTATTTT.